These 26 T cell receptor beta chains came from one sample sequenced in a study of blood T cell repertoires in COVID-19. Assay: immunoSEQ multiplex PCR; the TCRdb copy retains only in-frame clones and omits some. This table holds about 430,000 clones, around nine tenths found once. Material: PBMCs or T cells enriched from blood (not recorded which). The receptors were gathered from a woman younger than 35 who had been exposed to COVID-19.

V is TRBV28 and J is TRBJ2-3; D is undetermined. CDR1 is MDHEN, CDR2 SYDVKM, per germline. The CDR3 has 15 residues. Trimming left V 6 bases short and J 5 bases short, with 18 bases between. The CDR3 loop is CASRAALVRGDTQYF. For the CDR3, the DNA is TGTGCCAGCAGGGCCGCTCTCGTTCGCGGAGATACGCAGTATTTT.

This clone was observed once. CDR3 sequence reads: CASSEQGPDQPQHF. CDR3 in DNA: TGTGCCAGCAGCGAACAGGGTCCCGATCAGCCCCAGCATTTT. The chain carries TRBV7-2 and TRBJ1-5, with D tentatively TRBD1 (6 bases). This CDR3 comprises 14 residues. Trimming removed 5 bases from V and 5 bases from J, with 13 bases in between. The V gene's germline CDR1 is SGHTA and CDR2 FQGNSA. The full variable domain, in which reference TRBV7-2 and TRBJ1-5 provide the parts outside the CDR3, is GAGVSQSPSNKVTEKGKDVELRCDPISGHTALYWYRQSLGQGLEFLIYFQGNSAPDKSGLPSDRFSAERTGGSVSTLTIQRTQQEDSAVYLCASSEQGPDQPQHFGDGTRLSIL.

The chain carries TRBV7-6 and TRBJ2-7; 10 bases align to TRBD1. The CDR3 runs 15 residues. V trimming: 5 bases; J trimming: 3 bases; junction bases outside the gene matches: 7. Looked up from germline, CDR1 is SGHVS and CDR2 is FNYEAQ. CDR3 amino acids: CASSPAGTGVYEQYF. CDR3 bases: TGTGCCAGCAGCCCCGCCGGGACAGGGGTCTACGAGCAGTACTTC.

This clone was counted a single time. This chain connects TRBV7-2 to TRBJ1-1; no definite D call. CDR3 length: 13 amino acids. Trimming shortened V by 5 bases and J by 2 bases, and 9 bases separated the two germline ends. Germline CDR1 reads SGHTA; CDR2 reads FQGNSA. The CDR3 reads CASSTGSNTEAFF. In DNA form, the CDR3 reads TGTGCCAGCAGCACGGGATCAAACACTGAAGCTTTCTTT. Together with reference TRBV7-2 and TRBJ1-1, the CDR3 gives the full variable domain: GAGVSQSPSNKVTEKGKDVELRCDPISGHTALYWYRQSLGQGLEFLIYFQGNSAPDKSGLPSDRFSAERTGGSVSTLTIQRTQQEDSAVYLCASSTGSNTEAFFGQGTRLTVV.

The rearrangement uses TRBV7-2 and TRBJ2-2, with D maybe TRBD2 (5 bases). There are 13 residues in the CDR3. V was cut by 6 bases and J by 3 bases, with 8 bases left in between. Germline V CDR1 and CDR2: SGHTA, FQGNSA. CDR3 DNA sequence: TGTGCCAGCAGATCTAGCTACACCGGGGAGCTGTTTTTT. It yields the protein CASRSSYTGELFF.

The chain couples TRBV3-1 (or the pseudogene TRBV3-2) to TRBJ2-7; maybe TRBD2 (7 bases). The V gene lost 1 base and the J gene lost 2 bases, with 12 bases spanning the gap. The CDR3 contains 15 residues. Germline assignment: CDR1 LGHDT and CDR2 YNNKEL (reference sequence). The CDR3 DNA follows: TGTGCCAGCAGCCAAGTTGCGCGGGGGCCCTACGAGCAGTACTTC. Its protein product is CASSQVARGPYEQYF.

This chain joins TRBV7-9 and TRBJ1-5, with D perhaps matching TRBD1 (6 bases). Trimming removed 2 bases at V and 3 bases at J, with 14 bases between. Germline CDR1 SEHNR, CDR2 FQNEAQ (reference sequence). The length of the CDR3 is 16 residues. DNA of the CDR3: TGTGCCAGCAGCTTAAAGGGGGAAAGGAACAATCAGCCCCAGCATTTT. Translating gives CASSLKGERNNQPQHF.

The rearrangement uses TRBV7-8 and TRBJ2-2; the D gene is possibly TRBD2 (7 bases). CDR1 is SGHVS, CDR2 FQNEAQ, per germline. The CDR3 runs 17 residues. Between the trimmed V and J ends, which lost 2 bases and 1 base, there was a span of 14 bases. The CDR3 nucleotides are TGTGCCAGCAGCTTATTAGGGGGGGCAGGGAACACCGGGGAGCTGTTTTTT. Its protein is CASSLLGGAGNTGELFF.

The rearrangement links TRBV11-2 to TRBJ1-1; D uncertain. The CDR3 has 15 amino acids. The V end was cut by 0 bases, the J end by 0 bases, with 8 bases between. In germline, CDR1 is SGHAT, CDR2 FQNNGV. The CDR3 here is CASSLDGLLNTEAFF. CDR3 bases: TGTGCCAGCAGCTTAGATGGGCTTCTGAACACTGAAGCTTTCTTT.

This chain joins TRBV6-2 or TRBV6-3 and TRBJ2-3; 7 bases align to TRBD1. The CDR3 length is 15 residues. The V gene end was trimmed by 4 bases and the J gene end by 2 bases; junction bases not matched to a gene: 6. Germline CDR1 is MNHEY and CDR2 is SVGEGT. The CDR3: CASSSPGQYTDTQYF. The CDR3 DNA sequence: TGTGCCAGCAGTTCCCCGGGACAGTACACAGATACGCAGTATTTT.

The chain employs TRBV25-1 and TRBJ2-5; TRBD2 matches 12 bases. Germline V gene data show CDR1 as MGHDK and CDR2 as SYGVNS. The CDR3 extends over 18 amino acids. The trim removed 2 bases at V and 2 bases at J, leaving 9 bases unmatched. The CDR3 region is CASSESLTSGGRQETQYF. In DNA form, the CDR3 reads TGTGCCAGCAGTGAAAGCCTTACTAGCGGGGGGCGGCAAGAGACCCAGTACTTC.

The chain uses TRBV5-6 and TRBJ1-6, with unresolved D. From germline, CDR1 is SGHDT and CDR2 YYEEEE. V was cut by 2 bases and J by 7 bases, with 16 bases left in between. The CDR3 runs 16 residues. CDR3 nucleotide sequence: TGTGCCAGCAGCTTTGGCGGGTGGAGGGAAAATTCACCCCTCCACTTT. As protein: CASSFGGWRENSPLHF. Combining the CDR3 with reference TRBV5-6 and TRBJ1-6 gives the whole variable domain DAGVTQSPTHLIKTRGQQVTLRCSPKSGHDTVSWYQQALGQGPQFIFQYYEEEERQRGNFPDRFSGHQFPNYSSELNVNALLLGDSALYLCASSFGGWRENSPLHFGNGTRLTVT.

The gene calls are TRBV28 and TRBJ2-6; 9 bases line up with TRBD1. From germline, CDR1 is MDHEN and CDR2 SYDVKM. CDR3 length: 19 amino acids. V shed 3 bases and J 0 bases; nucleotides not matched to a gene: 9. CDR3 sequence: CASSFGGDRARSGANVLTF. Written as DNA, the CDR3 is TGTGCCAGCAGTTTTGGGGGGGACAGGGCACGCTCTGGGGCCAACGTCCTGACTTTC. Full variable domain (rest looked up from reference TRBV28 and TRBJ2-6): DVKVTQSSRYLVKRTGEKVFLECVQDMDHENMFWYRQDPGLGLRLIYFSYDVKMKEKGDIPEGYSVSREKKERFSLILESASTNQTSMYLCASSFGGDRARSGANVLTFGAGSRLTVL.

CDR3 in amino acids: CASSVGFGTAQETQYF. The DNA for the CDR3 is TGTGCCAGCAGCGTAGGTTTCGGGACAGCCCAAGAGACCCAGTACTTC. The chain links TRBV9 to TRBJ2-5, with 7 bases fitting TRBD1. The V gene end was trimmed by 0 bases and the J gene end by 1 base; junction bases not matched to a gene: 6. Germline assignment: CDR1 SGDLS and CDR2 YYNGEE. The CDR3 is made up of 16 amino acids.

The chain combines TRBV5-1 with TRBJ2-3, with D uncertain. V was cut by 0 bases and J by 2 bases, with 7 bases left in between. Looked up from germline, CDR1 is SGHRS and CDR2 is YFSETQ. This CDR3 has 14 residues. The CDR3 DNA follows: TGCGCCAGCAGCTTGGACTATTCCACAGATACGCAGTATTTT. Its translation is CASSLDYSTDTQYF.

The J gene is TRBJ2-3, the V gene TRBV10-1; D remains unclear. With 9 bases removed from V and 6 bases from J, the gap between germline ends came to 10 bases. CDR1 and CDR2 from the germline V gene are WNHNN and SYGVQD (reference sequence). The CDR3 totals 11 residues. The CDR3 nucleotides read TGCGCCAGTTCCAAACGGGATACGCAGTATTTT. Residues: CASSKRDTQYF.

The CDR3 DNA is TGTGCCAGCAGCCTTAGATCCAACACTGAAGCTTTCTTT. Its protein is CASSLRSNTEAFF. V gene TRBV7-3 combines with J gene TRBJ1-1; unclear D gene. Trimming removed 5 bases at V and 2 bases at J, with 9 bases between. CDR1 and CDR2 from the germline V gene are SGHTA and FQGTGA. The CDR3 spans 13 residues.

The chain combines TRBV28 with TRBJ1-5; 9 bases map to TRBD1. The CDR3 spans 15 residues. CDR1 and CDR2 (germline): MDHEN, SYDVKM. V shed 6 bases and J 0 bases; nucleotides not matched to a gene: 3. The CDR3 DNA follows: TGTGCCAGCAGGTGGACAGGGGATAGCAATCAGCCCCAGCATTTT. This codes for CASRWTGDSNQPQHF.

In its sample, this clone was seen once. V usage is TRBV18 and J usage is TRBJ2-6; 7 bases map to TRBD2. V was clipped by 3 bases and J by 1 base; unmatched bases: 3. The CDR3 runs to 16 residues. CDR1 and CDR2 from the germline V gene are KGHSH and LQKENI. The CDR3 sequence: CASSPRDYSGANVLTF. CDR3 in DNA: TGTGCCAGCTCACCTCGGGACTATTCTGGGGCCAACGTCCTGACTTTC.

The chain has TRBV29-1 and TRBJ2-5, with 12 nucleotides matching TRBD1. This CDR3 has 13 residues. From germline, CDR1 is SQVTM and CDR2 ANQGSEA. The J segment lost 4 bases and the V segment lost 7 bases, leaving 4 bases of the junction unmatched. The CDR3 sequence: CSAGTGGTETQYF. CDR3 coding DNA: TGCAGCGCGGGGACAGGGGGCACAGAGACCCAGTACTTC.

CDR3 sequence reads: CASSQEDRGGSPLHF. CDR3 DNA sequence: TGCGCCAGCAGCCAAGAGGACAGGGGCGGTTCACCCCTCCACTTT. The rearrangement uses TRBV4-3 and TRBJ1-6; 9 nucleotides align to TRBD1. The germline V gene has CDR1 LGHNA and CDR2 YSLEER. Trimming at V came to 0 bases and at J to 9 bases, leaving 3 bases not matched to a gene. CDR3 length equals 15 residues.

The genes are TRBV7-8 and TRBJ1-4, with 7 bases matching TRBD1. J lost 4 bases, V lost 8 bases, and 7 bases had no gene match. The CDR3 contains 14 residues. Germline loops: CDR1 SGHVS, CDR2 FQNEAQ. The CDR3 sequence: CASGKTGLNEKLFF. CDR3 DNA sequence: TGTGCCAGCGGGAAGACAGGGCTTAATGAAAAACTGTTTTTT.

The chain has TRBV5-4 and TRBJ2-2; 10 nucleotides line up with TRBD1. Germline CDR1 is SGHNT and CDR2 is YYREEE (reference sequence). There are 13 residues in the CDR3. The ends lost 9 bases at V and 6 bases at J; junction bases unmatched: 5. CDR3 protein: CATPGQGAGELFF. The CDR3 DNA sequence: TGTGCCACGCCTGGACAGGGGGCCGGGGAGCTGTTTTTT.

The genes are TRBV6-4 and TRBJ2-6; 7 positions match TRBD1. From germline, CDR1 is MRHNA and CDR2 SNTAGT. The CDR3 is 14 amino acids. V lost 4 bases and J lost 3; bases outside the gene matches: 0. The CDR3: CASSGQGGANVLTF. In DNA, the CDR3 is TGTGCCAGCAGTGGACAGGGTGGGGCCAACGTCCTGACTTTC.

The V and J genes are TRBV4-1 and TRBJ2-1, with 9 bases that match TRBD1. The CDR3 has 13 residues. Germline CDR1 is MGHRA and CDR2 is YSYEKL. J gave up 7 bases and V 5 bases, and 3 bases lay outside the gene matches. The CDR3 protein is CASSGTGWNEQFF. CDR3 nucleotide sequence: TGCGCCAGCAGCGGGACAGGGTGGAATGAGCAGTTCTTC.

CDR3 sequence (DNA): TGTGCCAGCAGTCGCGGGCCACGCAATGAGCAGTTCTTC. Protein sequence: CASSRGPRNEQFF. The J gene is TRBJ2-1, the V gene TRBV12-3 or TRBV12-4; weak D call: TRBD2 (5 bases). This CDR3 has 13 residues. V shed 5 bases and J shed 6 bases, with 11 bases lying between them.